Following are 29 T cell receptor beta chains from one sample sequenced in a study of control samples from healthy donors and cancer patients (dated by TCRdb to the early 2020s). The method behind the library was the immunoSEQ multiplex PCR assay. Held by TCRdb, this immuneACCESS table contains in-frame sequences only and omits some clones. Under half of the omission traces to an unresolved V gene where checked; the cause of the rest is unknown. Within this sample are fewer than 95,000 clones, with around nine tenths of them counted one time only. The ten largest clonotypes hold approximately 21% of the sample. Sequences were obtained from blood. The receptors derive from a man younger than 40 in good health.

The chain joins TRBV7-3 to TRBJ2-6; D may be TRBD1 (6 bases). Trimming stripped 4 bases from V and 3 bases from J, with 13 bases between. Germline V gives CDR1 SGHTA, CDR2 FQGTGA. The CDR3 is 16 amino acids. The CDR3 loop reads CASSSGGGRGANVLTF. The CDR3 DNA is TGTGCCAGCAGCTCCGGTGGGGGCCGTGGGGCCAACGTCCTGACTTTC.

The gene calls are TRBV2 and TRBJ2-5; no clear D. CDR1 and CDR2 from the germline V gene are SNHLY and FYNNEI. V lost 2 bases and J lost 5, with 15 bases in between. The CDR3 length is 15 residues. This CDR3 reads CASSEPASTRETQYF. For the CDR3, the DNA is TGTGCCAGCAGTGAACCGGCCTCGACCCGGGAGACCCAGTACTTC.

V and J are TRBV24-1 and TRBJ2-1, with D tentatively TRBD2 (5 bases). The V end was cut by 3 bases, the J end by 7 bases, with 15 bases between. Germline CDR1 is KGHDR and CDR2 is SFDVKD. The CDR3 runs to 15 residues. In DNA form, the CDR3 reads TGTGCCACCAGTGATGTCGGGGATAGCCCGAATGAGCAGTTCTTC. This codes for CATSDVGDSPNEQFF.

This clone has a single count. The V call is TRBV9, the J call TRBJ2-2; 8 bases map to TRBD1. The CDR3 is 16 residues long. Trimming at V came to 0 bases and at J to 4 bases, leaving 5 bases not matched to a gene. Germline V lookup: CDR1 SGDLS, CDR2 YYNGEE. CDR3 nucleotide sequence: TGTGCCAGCAGCGTAGGGCAGGGGGCGCGCACCGGGGAGCTGTTTTTT. Its protein is CASSVGQGARTGELFF.

This chain joins TRBV6-5 and TRBJ1-1; unclear D gene. Germline V gives CDR1 MNHEY, CDR2 SVGAGI. The CDR3 length is 14 residues. The V end lost 5 bases, the J end lost 4 bases, and 14 bases lay between the germline ends. The CDR3 DNA reads TGTGCCAGCAGTCCAAACAACTTAATCACTGAAGCTTTCTTT. Residues: CASSPNNLITEAFF.

V usage is TRBV4-1 and J usage is TRBJ2-2; no clear D. This CDR3 comprises 12 residues. V lost 5 bases and J lost 7, with 8 bases in between. From germline, CDR1 is MGHRA and CDR2 YSYEKL. The DNA for the CDR3 is TGCGCCAGCAGCGGACCCGTCGGGGAGCTGTTTTTT. Translating it yields CASSGPVGELFF.

The chain links TRBV5-1 to TRBJ1-2; 7 bases match TRBD1. V was clipped by 2 bases and J by 4 bases; unmatched bases: 8. Germline CDR1 SGHRS, CDR2 YFSETQ. This CDR3 is 15 amino acids long. In DNA, the CDR3 is TGCGCCAGCAGCTTCCAGGGGGAGGTAATCTATGGCTACACCTTC. Its protein product is CASSFQGEVIYGYTF.

Here the CDR3 DNA reads TGTGCCAGCAGCGACCGGGACAGGGTACTAGATGAGCAGTTCTTC. Translation: CASSDRDRVLDEQFF. The genes are TRBV7-3 and TRBJ2-1; TRBD1 matches 9 bases. V lost 5 bases and J lost 8; bases outside the gene matches: 10. The CDR3 consists of 15 residues. Looked up from germline, CDR1 is SGHTA and CDR2 is FQGTGA.

The chain links TRBV5-8 to TRBJ2-2, with D possibly called TRBD1 or TRBD2 (5 bases each). Trimming removed 0 bases at V and 6 bases at J, with 15 bases between. The CDR3 contains 16 residues. Germline V gene sequence: CDR1 SGHTS, CDR2 YDEGEE. CDR3 residues: CASSLVGTRRPGELFF. CDR3 DNA sequence: TGTGCCAGCAGCTTGGTTGGGACCCGCCGGCCCGGGGAGCTGTTTTTT.

The J gene is TRBJ1-1, the V gene TRBV6-5, with 8 bases that match TRBD1. The ends lost 5 bases at V and 5 bases at J; junction bases unmatched: 10. Germline CDR1 is MNHEY and CDR2 is SVGAGI. This CDR3 spans 15 amino acids. The chain's CDR3 is CASSPLAGGGTEAFF. The CDR3 DNA sequence: TGTGCCAGCAGTCCGTTGGCAGGGGGCGGAACTGAAGCTTTCTTT.

This chain joins TRBV6-6 and TRBJ1-2; D call uncertain. Between the trimmed V and J ends, which lost 4 bases and 0 bases, there was a span of 9 bases. The CDR3 runs 14 residues. Per the germline V gene, CDR1 is MNHNY and CDR2 is SVGAGI (reference sequence). DNA of the CDR3: TGTGCCAGCAGTTCCCCGGACTCTAACTATGGCTACACCTTC. This gives the protein CASSSPDSNYGYTF.

The V gene is TRBV10-3, the J gene TRBJ2-7; D uncertain. CDR3 length: 12 amino acids. Per germline, CDR1 ENHRY and CDR2 SYGVKD. Deletions cut 0 bases from V and 5 bases from J, with 5 bases between. CDR3 sequence reads: CAISESSDEQYV. The CDR3 nucleotides read TGTGCCATCAGTGAGTCGAGTGACGAGCAGTACGTC.

This clone was seen only once. The chain joins TRBV5-1 to TRBJ2-5, with 7 bases aligning to TRBD1. The CDR3 totals 16 residues. V dropped 0 bases and J dropped 2; count of bases not matched to a gene: 7. From germline, CDR1 is SGHRS and CDR2 YFSETQ. This CDR3 is CASSLGQGRPQETQYF. The CDR3 region has the DNA TGCGCCAGCAGCTTGGGACAGGGTCGACCTCAAGAGACCCAGTACTTC.

V is TRBV5-1 and J is TRBJ2-2; 9 bases align to TRBD2. With 4 bases clipped from V and 0 bases from J, the junction kept 16 bases outside the gene matches. CDR3 size: 20 residues. Germline-derived CDR1 and CDR2 are SGHRS and YFSETQ. The chain's CDR3 is CASSREPRGGGAPNTGELFF. Here the CDR3 DNA reads TGCGCCAGCAGCCGGGAACCCAGGGGCGGGGGGGCCCCGAACACCGGGGAGCTGTTTTTT.

The chain uses TRBV11-2 and TRBJ1-6; TRBD1 is a possible D gene (5 bases). V lost 0 bases, J lost 10 bases, and 7 bases lay in between. Germline V CDR1 and CDR2: SGHAT, FQNNGV. The CDR3 is 13 residues long. The chain's CDR3 is CASSLERGSPLHF. The CDR3 DNA is TGTGCCAGCAGCTTAGAGAGGGGCTCACCCCTCCACTTT.

This clone was observed a single time. This chain joins TRBV30 and TRBJ1-5; 7 bases match TRBD1. The CDR3 loop spans 15 amino acids. Germline loops: CDR1 GTSNPN, CDR2 SVGIG (reference sequence). Unmatched junction bases numbered 7, after V lost 1 base and J lost 4 bases. CDR3 nucleotides: TGTGCCTGGAGTGCCCCCGCGACAGGGAATCAGCCCCAGCATTTT. Translating it yields CAWSAPATGNQPQHF.

In its sample, this clone was seen once. The chain has TRBV18 and TRBJ2-3; no definite D call. V lost 0 bases and J 0 bases, leaving 13 bases between the germline ends. The CDR3 length is 17 residues. The V gene's germline CDR1 is KGHSH and CDR2 LQKENI. CDR3 DNA: TGTGCCAGCTCACCACCCGGCAAGGGCAGTAGCACAGATACGCAGTATTTT. Translated, it gives CASSPPGKGSSTDTQYF.

This chain links TRBV27 with TRBJ2-3; maybe TRBD2 (5 bases). With 0 bases removed from V and 0 bases from J, the gap between germline ends came to 10 bases. This CDR3 comprises 16 residues. Germline CDR1 reads MNHEY; CDR2 reads SMNVEV (reference sequence). The CDR3 reads CASSLSRGYSTDTQYF. For the CDR3, the DNA is TGTGCCAGCAGTTTATCGAGAGGGTATAGCACAGATACGCAGTATTTT.

Written as DNA, the CDR3 is TGTGCCTGGAATAAGGGAGACAGGGGGGCGGCAGATACGCAGTATTTT. It specifies CAWNKGDRGAADTQYF. The chain has TRBV30 and TRBJ2-3; 9 bases map to TRBD1. CDR1 is GTSNPN and CDR2 is SVGIG in the germline V gene (reference sequence). The CDR3 spans 16 residues. Trimming cost V 4 bases and J 4 bases; bases outside gene matches: 12.

The chain has TRBV6-1 and TRBJ2-7, with D possibly being TRBD1 or TRBD2 (5 bases each). V was cut by 2 bases and J by 6 bases, with 11 bases left in between. CDR3 length: 13 amino acids. Germline values: CDR1 MNHNS, CDR2 SASEGT. CDR3 sequence reads: CASSEQGAGEQYF. As DNA, the CDR3 is TGTGCCAGCAGTGAACAGGGAGCTGGCGAGCAGTACTTC.

J is TRBJ1-1 and V is TRBV18; D gene unclear. Germline CDR1 is KGHSH and CDR2 is LQKENI. The V end was cut by 0 bases, the J end by 1 base, with 6 bases between. This CDR3 has 14 residues. CDR3: CASSPPSQNTEAFF. The CDR3 DNA sequence: TGTGCCAGCTCACCACCATCCCAGAACACTGAAGCTTTCTTT.

The chain joins TRBV19 to TRBJ1-6; tentatively, D is TRBD1 (6 bases). The CDR3 covers 15 residues. V shed 5 bases and J shed 7 bases, with 15 bases lying between them. Germline V gene data show CDR1 as LNHDA and CDR2 as SQIVND (reference sequence). The DNA of the CDR3 is TGTGCCAGTAGTGCCCGGGACAAGGGGAATTCACCCCTCCACTTT. This codes for CASSARDKGNSPLHF. Full variable domain (missing parts from reference TRBV19 and TRBJ1-6): DGGITQSPKYLFRKEGQNVTLSCEQNLNHDAMYWYRQDPGQGLRLIYYSQIVNDFQKGDIAEGYSVSREKKESFPLTVTSAQKNPTAFYLCASSARDKGNSPLHFGNGTRLTVT.

V usage is TRBV7-9 and J usage is TRBJ1-6, with D unresolved. The CDR3 extends over 12 amino acids. Trimming removed 3 bases at V and 10 bases at J, with 7 bases between. Germline-derived CDR1 and CDR2 are SEHNR and FQNEAQ (reference sequence). The CDR3: CASSFAGSPLHF. The DNA for the CDR3 is TGTGCCAGCAGCTTTGCTGGGTCACCCCTCCACTTT.

The V and J genes are TRBV19 and TRBJ2-1; 9 bases are a match to TRBD1. In germline, CDR1 is LNHDA, CDR2 SQIVND (reference sequence). J gave up 5 bases and V 3 bases, and 5 bases lay outside the gene matches. This CDR3 comprises 15 residues. The CDR3 here is CASSIRDRDDNEQFF. CDR3 DNA: TGTGCCAGTAGTATCCGGGACAGGGATGACAATGAGCAGTTCTTC.

The chain recombines TRBV15 with TRBJ2-3, with D uncertain. The ends were cut back, 3 bases at V and 0 bases at J, with 10 bases in the middle. Germline-derived CDR1 and CDR2 are LNHNV and YYDKDF (reference sequence). The CDR3 has 15 residues. CDR3 DNA sequence: TGTGCCACCAGCAGGATCCGGGTTAGCACAGATACGCAGTATTTT. As protein: CATSRIRVSTDTQYF.

This rearrangement joins TRBV19 to TRBJ2-1, with a tentative D call TRBD1 (5 bases). The CDR3 runs 15 residues. V was pared by 3 bases and J by 13 bases, with 22 bases between. Per the germline V gene, CDR1 is LNHDA and CDR2 is SQIVND (reference sequence). The CDR3 nucleotides read TGTGCCAGTAGTATGTGGTGGGGCAGGGCTACCCCTCAGTTCTTC. It is translated as CASSMWWGRATPQFF.

This chain uses TRBV18 with TRBJ1-2, with D tentatively TRBD1 (5 bases). V was cut by 3 bases and J by 0 bases, with 11 bases left in between. Germline V gene sequence: CDR1 KGHSH, CDR2 LQKENI. The CDR3 length is 15 residues. CDR3 sequence (DNA): TGTGCCAGCTCACCTCCCGGGACGGCTAACTATGGCTACACCTTC. This codes for CASSPPGTANYGYTF.

The chain uses TRBV19 and TRBJ2-7; 9 bases agree with TRBD2. The CDR3 has 14 amino acids. Losses at the gene ends were 4 bases for V and 4 bases for J; bases not matched to a gene: 5. Germline CDR1 reads LNHDA; CDR2 reads SQIVND (reference sequence). In DNA, the CDR3 is TGTGCCAGTAGTAACGCGGGGGGGCAGTACGAGCAGTACTTC. It yields the protein CASSNAGGQYEQYF. Supplemented by reference TRBV19 and TRBJ2-7, the full variable domain reads DGGITQSPKYLFRKEGQNVTLSCEQNLNHDAMYWYRQDPGQGLRLIYYSQIVNDFQKGDIAEGYSVSREKKESFPLTVTSAQKNPTAFYLCASSNAGGQYEQYFGPGTRLTVT.

This rearrangement joins TRBV2 to TRBJ2-2, with TRBD1 identical over 10 bases. Germline assignment: CDR1 SNHLY and CDR2 FYNNEI. The CDR3 length is 16 residues. V lost 7 bases to trimming and J lost 6 bases; unmatched junction nucleotides: 11. CDR3 in DNA: TGTGCCAGCAAGAGCCGACAGGGGGCGCCTCCCGGGGAGCTGTTTTTT. This encodes CASKSRQGAPPGELFF.